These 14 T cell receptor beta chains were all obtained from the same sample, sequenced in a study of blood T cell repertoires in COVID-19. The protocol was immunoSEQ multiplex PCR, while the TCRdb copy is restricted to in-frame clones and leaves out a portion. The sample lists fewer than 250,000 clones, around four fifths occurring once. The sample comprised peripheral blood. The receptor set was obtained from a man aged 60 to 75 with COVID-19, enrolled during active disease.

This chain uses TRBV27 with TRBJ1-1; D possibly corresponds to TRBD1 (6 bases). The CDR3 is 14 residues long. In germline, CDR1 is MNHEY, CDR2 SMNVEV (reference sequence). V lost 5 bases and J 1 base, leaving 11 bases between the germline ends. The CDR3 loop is CASSAQGSNTEAFF. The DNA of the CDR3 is TGTGCCAGCAGTGCTCAGGGGTCGAACACTGAAGCTTTCTTT.

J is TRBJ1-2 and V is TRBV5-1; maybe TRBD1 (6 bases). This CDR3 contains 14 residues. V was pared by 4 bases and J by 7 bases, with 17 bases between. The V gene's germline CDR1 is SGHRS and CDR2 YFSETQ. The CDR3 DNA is TGCGCCAGCAGCCCTACCGGGACATCCCCTGGCTACACCTTC. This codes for CASSPTGTSPGYTF. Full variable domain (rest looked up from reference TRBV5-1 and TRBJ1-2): KAGVTQTPRYLIKTRGQQVTLSCSPISGHRSVSWYQQTPGQGLQFLFEYFSETQRNKGNFPGRFSGRQFSNSRSEMNVSTLELGDSALYLCASSPTGTSPGYTFGSGTRLTVV.

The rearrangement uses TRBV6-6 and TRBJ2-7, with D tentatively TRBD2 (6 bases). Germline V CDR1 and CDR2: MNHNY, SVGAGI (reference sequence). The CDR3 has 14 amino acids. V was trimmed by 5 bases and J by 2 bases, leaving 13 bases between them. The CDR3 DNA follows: TGTGCCAGCAGTCTAACGGGGGTGGCCTACGAGCAGTACTTC. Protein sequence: CASSLTGVAYEQYF.

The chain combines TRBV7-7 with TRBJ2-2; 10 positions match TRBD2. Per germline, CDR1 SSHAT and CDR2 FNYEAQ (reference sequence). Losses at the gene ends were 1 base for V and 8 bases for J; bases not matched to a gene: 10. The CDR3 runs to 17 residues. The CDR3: CASSLDRSSGSTGELFF. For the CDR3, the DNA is TGTGCCAGCAGCTTAGATCGTTCTAGCGGGAGTACAGGGGAGCTGTTTTTT.

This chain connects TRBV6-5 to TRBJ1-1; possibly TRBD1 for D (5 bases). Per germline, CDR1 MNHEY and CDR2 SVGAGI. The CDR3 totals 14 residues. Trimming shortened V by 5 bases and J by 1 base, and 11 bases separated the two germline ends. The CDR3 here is CASSPHTGNTEAFF. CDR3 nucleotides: TGTGCCAGCAGTCCACATACAGGGAACACTGAAGCTTTCTTT.

CDR3 nucleotide sequence: TGTGCCAGCAGTGAGACGACAGGGAAAGAGACCCAGTACTTC. Its translation is CASSETTGKETQYF. The rearrangement uses TRBV6-1 and TRBJ2-5, with 7 bases aligning to TRBD1. Per germline, CDR1 MNHNS and CDR2 SASEGT. V was pared by 3 bases and J by 3 bases, with 4 bases of the junction left unmatched. The CDR3 runs to 14 residues.

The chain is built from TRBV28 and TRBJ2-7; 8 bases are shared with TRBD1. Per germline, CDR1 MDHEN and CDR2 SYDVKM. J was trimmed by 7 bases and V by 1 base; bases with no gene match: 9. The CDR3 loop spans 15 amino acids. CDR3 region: CASSLLGQAIREQYF. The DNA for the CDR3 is TGTGCCAGCAGTTTATTGGGACAGGCCATTAGGGAGCAGTACTTC.

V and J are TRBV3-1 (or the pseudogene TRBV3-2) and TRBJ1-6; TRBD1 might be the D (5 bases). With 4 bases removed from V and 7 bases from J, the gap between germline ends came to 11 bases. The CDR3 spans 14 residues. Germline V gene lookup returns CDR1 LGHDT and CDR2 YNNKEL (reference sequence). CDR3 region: CASSRVGGNSPLHF. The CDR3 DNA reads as TGTGCCAGCAGCCGAGTGGGGGGGAATTCACCCCTCCACTTT.

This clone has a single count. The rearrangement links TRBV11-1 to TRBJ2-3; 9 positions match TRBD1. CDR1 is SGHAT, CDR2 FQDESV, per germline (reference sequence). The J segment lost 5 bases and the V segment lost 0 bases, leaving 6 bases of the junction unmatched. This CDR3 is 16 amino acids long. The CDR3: CASSLALGQGGDTQYF. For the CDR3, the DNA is TGTGCCAGCAGCTTAGCGCTGGGACAGGGAGGAGATACGCAGTATTTT.

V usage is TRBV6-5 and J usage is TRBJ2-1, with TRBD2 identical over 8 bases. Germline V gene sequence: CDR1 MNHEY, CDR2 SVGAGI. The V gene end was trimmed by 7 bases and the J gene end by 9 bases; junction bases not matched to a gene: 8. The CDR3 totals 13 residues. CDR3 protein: CASKPGLESEQFF. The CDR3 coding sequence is TGTGCCAGCAAACCGGGACTAGAGTCTGAGCAGTTCTTC.

In DNA form, the CDR3 reads TGTGCCAGCAGTCCGGAGAGGATCGTCGATGAGCAGTTCTTC. This sequence encodes CASSPERIVDEQFF. The chain joins TRBV28 to TRBJ2-1; no clear D gene. Germline CDR1 and CDR2: MDHEN and SYDVKM. The length of the CDR3 is 14 residues. The V end lost 5 bases, the J end lost 8 bases, and 16 bases lay between the germline ends.

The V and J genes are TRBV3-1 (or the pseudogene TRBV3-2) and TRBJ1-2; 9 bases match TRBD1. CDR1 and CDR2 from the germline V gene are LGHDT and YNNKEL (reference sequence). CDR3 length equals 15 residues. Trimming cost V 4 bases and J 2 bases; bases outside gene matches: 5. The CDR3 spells CASSLGTGKNYGYTF. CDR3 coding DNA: TGTGCCAGCAGCCTCGGGACAGGGAAGAACTATGGCTACACCTTC.

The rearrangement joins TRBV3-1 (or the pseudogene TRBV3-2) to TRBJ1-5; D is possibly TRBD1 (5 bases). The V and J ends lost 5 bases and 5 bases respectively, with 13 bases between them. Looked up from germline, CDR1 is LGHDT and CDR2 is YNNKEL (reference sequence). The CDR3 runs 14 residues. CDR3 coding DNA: TGTGCCAGCAGCGTGCAGGGCAGGGATCAGCCCCAGCATTTT. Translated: CASSVQGRDQPQHF.

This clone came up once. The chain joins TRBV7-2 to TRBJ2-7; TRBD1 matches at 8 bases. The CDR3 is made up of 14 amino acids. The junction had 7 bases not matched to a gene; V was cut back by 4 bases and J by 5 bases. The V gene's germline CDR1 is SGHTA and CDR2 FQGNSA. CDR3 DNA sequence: TGTGCCAGCAGCTCCCGCAGGGGGCGGAACGAGCAGTACTTC. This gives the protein CASSSRRGRNEQYF.